The rows below give T cell receptor beta chains drawn from one sample of a study of blood T cell repertoires in COVID-19. Generated by immunoSEQ multiplex PCR, the TCRdb table keeps only in-frame clones and is missing some. This table has some 250,000 clones, about four fifths appearing once. The sequenced sample consisted of peripheral blood. The receptors shown here come from a man younger than 45 who had recovered from COVID-19. Both conserved end residues are part of each CDR3. The D gene is left open where the match is weak. Clone size is not always given. Where it is, it says once, few, many or a class for expanded clones.

v_gene,d_gene,abundance,j_gene,CDR3aa,CDR3nt
TRBV18,NA,NA,TRBJ2-1,CASSPFVGGSYNEQFF,TGTGCCAGCTCCCCTTTTGTGGGGGGTTCGTACAATGAGCAGTTCTTC
TRBV4-2,NA,once,TRBJ1-1,CASSQDPTAKAGAFF,TGTGCCAGCAGCCAAGACCCGACAGCGAAGGCCGGGGCTTTCTTT
TRBV2,NA,once,TRBJ1-4,CASSGGGATNEKLFF,TGTGCCAGCAGTGGCGGGGGAGCAACTAATGAAAAACTGTTTTTT
TRBV7-9,TRBD1,NA,TRBJ1-2,CASSWGQVSKGYTF,TGTGCCAGCAGCTGGGGACAGGTCTCGAAAGGCTACACCTTC
TRBV7-9,TRBD1,NA,TRBJ1-2,CASSLTGIGYGYTF,TGTGCCAGCAGCCTGACAGGGATAGGCTATGGCTACACCTTC
TRBV3-1/TRBV3-2,TRBD2,NA,TRBJ2-3,CASSQVPAGGNTDTQYF,TGTGCCAGCAGCCAAGTGCCAGCGGGGGGGAACACAGATACGCAGTATTTT
TRBV9,TRBD1,NA,TRBJ2-3,CASSVQQGPTDTQYF,TGTGCCAGCAGCGTTCAACAGGGGCCCACAGATACGCAGTATTTT
TRBV10-3,NA,NA,TRBJ1-3,CAISGQFGLSQEAGNTIYF,TGTGCCATCAGTGGTCAGTTCGGACTGTCTCAAGAAGCTGGAAACACCATATATTTT
TRBV6-5,TRBD1,NA,TRBJ1-6,CASSTGVRNSPLHF,TGTGCCAGCAGTACAGGGGTGCGGAATTCACCCCTCCACTTT
TRBV9,TRBD1,few,TRBJ1-6,CASSVGQGSNSPLHF,TGTGCCAGCAGCGTAGGACAGGGTAGCAATTCACCCCTCCACTTT
TRBV10-2,NA,NA,TRBJ2-5,CASSGTGVQETQYF,TGCGCCAGCAGTGGCACGGGGGTCCAAGAGACCCAGTACTTC
TRBV18,NA,NA,TRBJ2-4,CASSPAGALNIQYF,TGTGCCAGCTCACCCGCGGGGGCGTTAAACATTCAGTACTTC
TRBV10-3,NA,NA,TRBJ2-2,CAISVQGHTGELFF,TGTGCCATCAGTGTCCAGGGTCACACCGGGGAGCTGTTTTTT
TRBV5-1,NA,NA,TRBJ2-1,CASSFGVSSYNEQFF,TGCGCCAGCAGCTTCGGGGTGAGCTCCTACAATGAGCAGTTCTTC
TRBV27,TRBD1,NA,TRBJ1-5,CASSPDRGGTQPQHF,TGTGCCAGCAGTCCGGACAGGGGGGGGACTCAGCCCCAGCATTTT
TRBV27,NA,once,TRBJ1-2,CASSRRPFDYGYTF,TGTGCCAGCAGTCGGAGGCCGTTCGACTATGGCTACACCTTC
TRBV7-8,NA,NA,TRBJ1-2,CASSLDTVPYGYTF,TGTGCCAGCAGCTTAGATACGGTTCCCTATGGCTACACCTTC
TRBV9,NA,NA,TRBJ2-3,CASSVVGRAGRSDTQYF,TGTGCCAGCAGCGTAGTGGGGCGGGCAGGGAGGTCAGATACGCAGTATTTT
TRBV15,TRBD1,few,TRBJ1-1,CATSFQGVDTEAFF,TGTGCCACCAGCTTCCAGGGGGTGGACACTGAAGCTTTCTTT
TRBV29-1,TRBD1,NA,TRBJ1-5,CSVGDSLNQPQHF,TGCAGCGTTGGGGACAGCCTTAATCAGCCCCAGCATTTT
TRBV5-1,NA,NA,TRBJ1-1,CASSFTAGVDTEAFF,TGCGCCAGCAGCTTTACCGCAGGGGTGGACACTGAAGCTTTCTTT
TRBV19,NA,NA,TRBJ2-7,CASSIPGRGVGEQYF,TGTGCCAGTAGTATTCCAGGCAGGGGGGTTGGCGAGCAGTACTTC
TRBV2,NA,NA,TRBJ1-2,CASPPGQGGGYTF,TGTGCCAGCCCTCCGGGACAAGGGGGTGGCTACACCTTC
TRBV10-2,TRBD2,NA,TRBJ2-1,CASSEASGPDNEQFF,TGCGCCAGCAGTGAAGCTAGCGGACCCGACAATGAGCAGTTCTTC
TRBV2,TRBD1,NA,TRBJ1-2,CASPTGANPNYGYTF,TGTGCCAGCCCGACAGGGGCCAACCCTAACTATGGCTACACCTTC
TRBV4-1,TRBD1,NA,TRBJ2-7,CASSQGRDRDRVHEQYF,TGCGCCAGCAGCCAAGGTCGGGACCGGGACAGGGTCCACGAGCAGTACTTC
TRBV4-1,NA,NA,TRBJ2-1,CASSLSRGSYNEQFF,TGCGCCAGCAGCCTTAGCCGGGGGTCCTACAATGAGCAGTTCTTC
TRBV7-3,NA,few,TRBJ2-2,CASRSGGPGELFF,TGTGCCAGCAGGTCCGGGGGGCCCGGGGAGCTGTTTTTT
TRBV11-1,NA,NA,TRBJ2-3,CASSSWGDTQYF,TGTGCCAGCAGCTCGTGGGGCGATACGCAGTATTTT